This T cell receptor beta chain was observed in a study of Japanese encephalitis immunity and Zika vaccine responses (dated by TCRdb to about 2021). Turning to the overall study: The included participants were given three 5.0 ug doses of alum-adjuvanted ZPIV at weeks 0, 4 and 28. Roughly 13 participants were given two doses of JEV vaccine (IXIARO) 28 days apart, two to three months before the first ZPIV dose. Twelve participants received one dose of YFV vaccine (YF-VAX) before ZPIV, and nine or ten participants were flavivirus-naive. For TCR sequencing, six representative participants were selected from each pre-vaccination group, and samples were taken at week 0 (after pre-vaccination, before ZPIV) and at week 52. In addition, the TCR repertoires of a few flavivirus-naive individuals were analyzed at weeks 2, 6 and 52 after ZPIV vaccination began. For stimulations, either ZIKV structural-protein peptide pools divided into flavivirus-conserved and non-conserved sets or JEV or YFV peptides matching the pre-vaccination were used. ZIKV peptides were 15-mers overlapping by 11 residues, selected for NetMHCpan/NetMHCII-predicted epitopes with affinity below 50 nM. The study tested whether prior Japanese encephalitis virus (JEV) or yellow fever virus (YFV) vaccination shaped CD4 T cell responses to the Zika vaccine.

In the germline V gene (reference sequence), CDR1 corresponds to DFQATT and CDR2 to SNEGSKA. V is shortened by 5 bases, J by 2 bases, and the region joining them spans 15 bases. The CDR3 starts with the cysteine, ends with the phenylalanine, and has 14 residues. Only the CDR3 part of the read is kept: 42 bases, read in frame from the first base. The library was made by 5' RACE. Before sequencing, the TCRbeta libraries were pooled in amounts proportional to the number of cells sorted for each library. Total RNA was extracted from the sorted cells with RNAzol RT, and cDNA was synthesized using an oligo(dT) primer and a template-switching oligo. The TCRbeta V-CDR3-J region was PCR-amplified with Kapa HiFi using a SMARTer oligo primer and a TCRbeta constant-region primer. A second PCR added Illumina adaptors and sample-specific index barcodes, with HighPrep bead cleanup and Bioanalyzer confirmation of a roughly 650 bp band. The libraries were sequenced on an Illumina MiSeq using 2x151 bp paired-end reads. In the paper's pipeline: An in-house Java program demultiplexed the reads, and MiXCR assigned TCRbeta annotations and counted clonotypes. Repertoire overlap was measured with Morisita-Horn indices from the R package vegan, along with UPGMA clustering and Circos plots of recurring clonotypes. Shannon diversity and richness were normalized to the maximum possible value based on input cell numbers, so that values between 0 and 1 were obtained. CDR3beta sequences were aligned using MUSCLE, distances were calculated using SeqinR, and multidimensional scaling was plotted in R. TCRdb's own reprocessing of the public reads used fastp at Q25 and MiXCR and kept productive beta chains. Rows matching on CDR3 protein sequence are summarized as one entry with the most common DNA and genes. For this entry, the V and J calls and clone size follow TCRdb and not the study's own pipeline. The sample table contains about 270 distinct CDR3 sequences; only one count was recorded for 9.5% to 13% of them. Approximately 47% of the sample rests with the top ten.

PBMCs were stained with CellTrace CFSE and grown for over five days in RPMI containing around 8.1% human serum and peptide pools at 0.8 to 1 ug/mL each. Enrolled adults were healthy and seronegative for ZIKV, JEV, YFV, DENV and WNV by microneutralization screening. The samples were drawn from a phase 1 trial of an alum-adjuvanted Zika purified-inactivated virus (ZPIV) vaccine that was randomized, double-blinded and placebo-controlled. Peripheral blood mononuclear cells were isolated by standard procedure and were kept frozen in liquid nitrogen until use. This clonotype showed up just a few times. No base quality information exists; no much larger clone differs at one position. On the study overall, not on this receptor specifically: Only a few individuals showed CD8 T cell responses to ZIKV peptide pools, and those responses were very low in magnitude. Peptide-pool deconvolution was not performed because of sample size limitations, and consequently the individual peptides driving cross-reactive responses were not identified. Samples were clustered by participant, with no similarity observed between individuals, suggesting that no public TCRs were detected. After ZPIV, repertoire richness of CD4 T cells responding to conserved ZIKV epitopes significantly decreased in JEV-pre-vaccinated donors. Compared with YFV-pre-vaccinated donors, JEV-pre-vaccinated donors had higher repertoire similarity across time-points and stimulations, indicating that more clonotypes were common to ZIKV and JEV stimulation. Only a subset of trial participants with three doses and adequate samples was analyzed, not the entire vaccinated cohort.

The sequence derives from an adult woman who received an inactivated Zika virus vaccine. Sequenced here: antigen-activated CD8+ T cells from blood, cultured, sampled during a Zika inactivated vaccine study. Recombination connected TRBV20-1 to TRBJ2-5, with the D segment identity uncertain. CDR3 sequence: CSAPYSTVQETQYF. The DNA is TGCAGTGCTCCCTACTCCACCGTACAAGAGACCCAGTACTTC.